The clone carrying this T cell receptor beta chain turned up a few times. Its antigen is as yet unknown. This sample is drawn from a study of PD-1 blockade in classical Hodgkin lymphoma. Study summary: With a 2-week interval, patients received intravenous nivolumab at 3 mg/kg. Notes on the study in general: Significant TCR diversity gains by C4D1 occurred in CD4+ but not CD8+ cells. At baseline, newly diagnosed patients reportedly showed less TCR diversity than healthy donors.

Each patient experienced a relapse that followed autologous stem cell transplantation, and brentuximab vedotin exposure varied. The V end lost 5 bases, the J end lost 8 bases, and 12 bases lay between the germline ends. This CDR3 is 12 amino acids long. Germline V lookup: CDR1 LNHDA, CDR2 SQIVND (reference sequence). This table comes from immunoSEQ multiplex PCR, and its TCRdb copy is limited to in-frame clones, with some not included. Altogether some 32,000 clones are present, approximately 80% being singletons, with the ten largest covering about 32%. The sequence derives from a human donor with classical Hodgkin lymphoma. Here the sequenced sample was peripheral blood mononuclear cells (PBMCs), taken at baseline. V gene TRBV19 combines with J gene TRBJ1-2; D not resolved. This CDR3 reads CASSLETHGYTF. DNA of the CDR3: TGTGCCAGTAGTCTCGAGACTCACGGCTACACCTTC.